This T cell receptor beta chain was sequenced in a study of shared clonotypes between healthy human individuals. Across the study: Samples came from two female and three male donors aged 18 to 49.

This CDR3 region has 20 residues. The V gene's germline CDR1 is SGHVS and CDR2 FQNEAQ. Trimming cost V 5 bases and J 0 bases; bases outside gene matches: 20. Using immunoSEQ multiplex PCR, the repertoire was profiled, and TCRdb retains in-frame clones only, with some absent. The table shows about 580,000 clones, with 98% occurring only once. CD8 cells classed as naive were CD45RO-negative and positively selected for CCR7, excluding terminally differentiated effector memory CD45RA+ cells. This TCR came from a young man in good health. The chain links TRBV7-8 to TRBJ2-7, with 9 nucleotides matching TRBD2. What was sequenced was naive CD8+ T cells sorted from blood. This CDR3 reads CASSSSSSGIVKDGSYEQYF. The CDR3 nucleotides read TGTGCCAGCAGCAGTTCCTCTAGCGGGATTGTCAAAGATGGCTCCTACGAGCAGTACTTC.